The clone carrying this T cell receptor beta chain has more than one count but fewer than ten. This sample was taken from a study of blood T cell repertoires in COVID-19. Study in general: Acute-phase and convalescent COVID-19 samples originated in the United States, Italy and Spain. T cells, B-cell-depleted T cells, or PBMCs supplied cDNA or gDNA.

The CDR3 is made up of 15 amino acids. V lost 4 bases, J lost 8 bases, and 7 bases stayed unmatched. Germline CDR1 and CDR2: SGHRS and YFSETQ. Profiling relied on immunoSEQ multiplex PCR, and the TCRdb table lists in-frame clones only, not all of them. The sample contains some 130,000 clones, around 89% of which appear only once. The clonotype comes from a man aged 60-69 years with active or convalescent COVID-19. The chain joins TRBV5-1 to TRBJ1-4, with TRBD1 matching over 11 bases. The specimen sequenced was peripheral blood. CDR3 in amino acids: CASSTTGTGGEKLFF. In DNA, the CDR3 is TGCGCCAGCAGCACGACCGGGACAGGGGGGGAAAAACTGTTTTTT.